These 3 T cell receptor beta chains were sequenced from one sample in a study of T cells after yellow fever vaccination. TCRdb re-derived calls from the 5' RACE reads in MiXCR, one entry per CDR3 protein. The data show more than 300,000 distinct CDR3 sequences, around 10% seen once. The specimen was CD4+ T cells sorted from PBMCs, collected 45 days after the yellow fever booster vaccination. Receptor source: a man in his late teens or twenties who received the YFV17D yellow fever vaccine.

This clonotype was recorded a few times. The chain has TRBV28 and TRBJ1-1, with D maybe TRBD1 (5 bases). Germline V gene data show CDR1 as MDHEN and CDR2 as SYDVKM. The CDR3 runs 15 residues. The V end was cut by 9 bases, the J end by 0 bases, with 17 bases between. The CDR3 protein is CASDRGGMMNTEAFF. The CDR3 nucleotides are TGTGCCAGTGACCGCGGGGGGATGATGAACACTGAAGCTTTCTTT.

This clonotype has only a few counts. The rearrangement joins TRBV19 to TRBJ2-7; D tentatively fits TRBD1 or TRBD2 (5 bases each). Looked up from germline, CDR1 is LNHDA and CDR2 is SQIVND (reference sequence). The CDR3 runs to 16 residues. V dropped 1 base and J dropped 0 bases, with 13 bases sitting between them. CDR3 sequence reads: CASSIGRDGPSYEQYF. The CDR3 DNA follows: TGTGCCAGTAGTATAGGTAGGGACGGACCCTCCTACGAGCAGTACTTC.

This clonotype was observed a few times. The chain uses TRBV11-1 and TRBJ2-3, with D perhaps matching TRBD2 (5 bases). The V end was cut by 5 bases, the J end by 5 bases, with 20 bases between. The CDR3 contains 16 residues. Germline CDR1 reads SGHAT; CDR2 reads FQDESV (reference sequence). In DNA form, the CDR3 reads TGTGCCAGCAGCCCCGGCCTGGGAGAAGGAGAAGATACGCAGTATTTT. It translates to CASSPGLGEGEDTQYF.